The entry below gives a single T cell receptor (beta chain) sequence along with its context. This sample is drawn from a study of CD8 T cells in Susac syndrome. After extraction with the RNeasy kit, roughly 0.45 to 1 ug of the RNA was reverse transcribed using random hexamers. Multiplex immunoSEQ PCR targeted 54 Vbeta and 13 Jbeta TCR beta segments. From the immunoSEQ multiplex PCR reads, TCRdb called clonotypes with MiXCR, one entry per CDR3 protein. The sample shows around 180,000 distinct CDR3 sequences, almost 96% of them seen only once. This TCR was sampled from a human donor with multiple sclerosis. Sample: CD4+ T cells from PBMCs.

CDR3 nucleotides: TGTGCCAGCAGCTTAACCCCGCGGACCTACGAGCAGTACTTC. This gives the protein CASSLTPRTYEQYF. This chain uses TRBV7-8 with TRBJ2-7; D remains ambiguous. This CDR3 has 14 residues. V dropped 2 bases and J dropped 2 bases, with 10 bases sitting between them. Germline assignment: CDR1 SGHVS and CDR2 FQNEAQ.